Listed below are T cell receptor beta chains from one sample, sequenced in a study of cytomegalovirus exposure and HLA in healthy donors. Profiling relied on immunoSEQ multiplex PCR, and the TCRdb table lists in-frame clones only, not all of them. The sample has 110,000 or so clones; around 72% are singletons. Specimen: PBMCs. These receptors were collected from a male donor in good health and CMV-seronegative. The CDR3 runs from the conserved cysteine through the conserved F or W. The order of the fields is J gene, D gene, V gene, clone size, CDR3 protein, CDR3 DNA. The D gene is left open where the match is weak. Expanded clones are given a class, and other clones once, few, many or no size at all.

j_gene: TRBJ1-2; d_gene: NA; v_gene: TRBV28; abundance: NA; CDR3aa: CASGTGSGYTF; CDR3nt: TGTGCCAGCGGTACAGGGTCTGGCTACACCTTC
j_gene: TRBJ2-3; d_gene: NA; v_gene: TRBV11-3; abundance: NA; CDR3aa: CASSPQMQTGTTQYF; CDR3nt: TGTGCCAGCAGCCCCCAAATGCAAACCGGGACAACGCAGTATTTT
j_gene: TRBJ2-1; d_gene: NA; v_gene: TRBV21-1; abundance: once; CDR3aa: CASLDMTSAYNEQFF; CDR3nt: TGTGCCAGCCTCGATATGACTAGCGCGTACAATGAGCAGTTCTTC
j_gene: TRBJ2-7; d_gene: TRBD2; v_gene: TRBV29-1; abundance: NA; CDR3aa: CSVRGGSSYEQYF; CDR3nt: TGCAGCGTTCGGGGGGGGAGCTCCTACGAGCAGTACTTC
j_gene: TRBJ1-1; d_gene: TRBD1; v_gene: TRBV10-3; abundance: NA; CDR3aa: CAISEPTGDTEAFF; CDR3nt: TGTGCCATCAGTGAGCCTACAGGGGACACTGAAGCTTTCTTT
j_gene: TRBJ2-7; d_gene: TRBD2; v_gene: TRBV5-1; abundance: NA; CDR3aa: CASSWGTSGYEQYF; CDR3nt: TGCGCCAGCAGCTGGGGGACTAGCGGGTACGAGCAGTACTTC
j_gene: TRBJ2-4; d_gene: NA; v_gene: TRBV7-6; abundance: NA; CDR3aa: CASSLYGLAKNIQYF; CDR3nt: TGTGCCAGCAGCTTATACGGACTAGCCAAAAACATTCAGTACTTC
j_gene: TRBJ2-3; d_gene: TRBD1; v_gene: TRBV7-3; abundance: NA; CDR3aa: CASSGDRGATLSTDTQYF; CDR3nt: TGTGCCAGCAGCGGCGACAGGGGCGCTACCCTTAGCACAGATACGCAGTATTTT
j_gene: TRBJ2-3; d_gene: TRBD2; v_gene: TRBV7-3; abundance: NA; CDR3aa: CASSSGTSGRPSTDTQYF; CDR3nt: TGTGCCAGCAGCTCCGGGACTAGCGGGAGACCTAGCACAGATACGCAGTATTTT
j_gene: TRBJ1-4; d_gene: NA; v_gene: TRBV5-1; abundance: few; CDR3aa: CASSLEAQGRWDEKLFF; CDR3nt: TGCGCCAGCAGCTTGGAGGCACAGGGACGGTGGGATGAAAAACTGTTTTTT
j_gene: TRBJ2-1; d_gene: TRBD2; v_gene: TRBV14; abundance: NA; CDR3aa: CASSQKIPSGRNEQFF; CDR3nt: TGTGCCAGCAGCCAAAAGATCCCTAGCGGGAGGAATGAGCAGTTCTTC
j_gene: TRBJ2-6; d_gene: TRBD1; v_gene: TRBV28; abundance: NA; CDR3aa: CASSLGQGVGGANVLTF; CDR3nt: TGTGCCAGCAGTCTAGGTCAGGGGGTGGGTGGGGCCAACGTCCTGACTTTC
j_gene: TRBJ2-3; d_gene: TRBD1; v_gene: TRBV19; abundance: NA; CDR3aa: CASSPGTGTDTQYF; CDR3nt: TGTGCCAGTAGTCCTGGGACAGGCACAGATACGCAGTATTTT
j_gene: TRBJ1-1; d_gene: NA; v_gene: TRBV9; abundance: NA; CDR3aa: CASSPRGNTEAFF; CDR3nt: TGTGCCAGCAGCCCTCGGGGGAACACTGAAGCTTTCTTT
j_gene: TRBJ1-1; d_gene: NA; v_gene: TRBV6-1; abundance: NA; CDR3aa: CASSEARTRKMNTEAFF; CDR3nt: TGTGCCAGCAGTGAAGCGCGGACACGGAAAATGAACACTGAAGCTTTCTTT
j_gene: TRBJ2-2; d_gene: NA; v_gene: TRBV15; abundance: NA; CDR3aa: CATSRGHSNTGELFF; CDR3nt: TGTGCCACCAGCAGAGGACATTCGAACACCGGGGAGCTGTTTTTT
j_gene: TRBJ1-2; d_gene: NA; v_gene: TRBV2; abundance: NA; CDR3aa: CASSVDSLSYGYTF; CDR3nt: TGTGCCAGCAGTGTGGACAGCCTATCCTATGGCTACACCTTC
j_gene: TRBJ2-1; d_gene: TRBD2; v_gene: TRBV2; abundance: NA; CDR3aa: CASGGLAGGGEQFF; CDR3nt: TGTGCCAGCGGCGGACTAGCGGGAGGCGGTGAGCAGTTCTTC
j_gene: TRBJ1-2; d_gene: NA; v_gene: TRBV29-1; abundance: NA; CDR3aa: CSVDRLTDYGYTF; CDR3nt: TGCAGCGTTGATCGCTTGACAGACTATGGCTACACCTTC
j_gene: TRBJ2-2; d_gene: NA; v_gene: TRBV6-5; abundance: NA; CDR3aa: CASRVRGTGELFF; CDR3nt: TGTGCCAGCAGGGTCAGGGGCACCGGGGAGCTGTTTTTT
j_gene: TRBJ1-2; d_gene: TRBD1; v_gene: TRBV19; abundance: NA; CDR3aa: CASRERQGPFYGYTF; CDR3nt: TGTGCCAGTAGGGAAAGACAGGGGCCATTCTATGGCTACACCTTC
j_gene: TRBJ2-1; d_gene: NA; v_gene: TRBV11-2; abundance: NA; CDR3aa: CASSPQSSYNEQFF; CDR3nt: TGTGCCAGCAGCCCACAAAGCTCCTACAATGAGCAGTTCTTC
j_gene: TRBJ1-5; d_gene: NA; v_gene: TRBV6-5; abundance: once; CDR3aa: CASSGNRDQPQHF; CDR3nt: TGTGCCAGCAGCGGGAACAGGGATCAGCCCCAGCATTTT